A single count supports the clone carrying this TCR beta chain. Its antigen is not identified. The data were obtained in a study of shared clonotypes between healthy human individuals. Study-wide results and limits: Among four donors, approximately 5% of naive CD4 clonotypes were found in common.

CD45RO-negative, CCR7-selected cells formed the naive CD8 fraction, which excluded terminally differentiated effector memory CD45RA+ cells. Replicate sorted-subset PCRs were loaded with around 200 ng DNA, 25,000 to 30,000 T cell genomes. Assay used: immunoSEQ multiplex PCR; TCRdb lists only in-frame clones, some missing. The table shows roughly 2 million clones, with over 85% occurring only once. The CDR3 has 13 amino acids. The ends were cut back, 3 bases at V and 7 bases at J, with 9 bases in the middle. From germline, CDR1 is SEHNR and CDR2 FQNEAQ (reference sequence). Sequenced sample: naive CD8+ T cells sorted from blood. This clonotype originated in a man younger than 30 in good health. The J gene is TRBJ1-4, the V gene TRBV7-9; no definite D call. CDR3 amino acids: CASSLDGSEKLFF. The DNA for the CDR3 is TGTGCCAGCAGCTTGGACGGAAGTGAAAAACTGTTTTTT.